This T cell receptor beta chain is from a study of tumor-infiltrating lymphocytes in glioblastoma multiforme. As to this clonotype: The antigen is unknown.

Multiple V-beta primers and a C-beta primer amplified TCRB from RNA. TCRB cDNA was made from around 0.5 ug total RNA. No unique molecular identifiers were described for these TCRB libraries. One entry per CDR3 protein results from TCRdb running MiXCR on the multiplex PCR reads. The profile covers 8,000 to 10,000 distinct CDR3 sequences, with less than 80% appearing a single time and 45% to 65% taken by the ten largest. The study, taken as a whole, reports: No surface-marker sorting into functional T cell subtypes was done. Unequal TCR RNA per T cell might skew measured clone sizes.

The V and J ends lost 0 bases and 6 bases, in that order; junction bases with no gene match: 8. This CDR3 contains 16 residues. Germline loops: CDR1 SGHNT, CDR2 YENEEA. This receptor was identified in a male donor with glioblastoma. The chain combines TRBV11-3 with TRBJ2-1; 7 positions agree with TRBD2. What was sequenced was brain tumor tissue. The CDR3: CASSLETSELSNEQFF. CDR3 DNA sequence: TGTGCCAGCAGCTTAGAAACTAGCGAACTTTCCAATGAGCAGTTCTTC.